These T cell receptor beta chains were read from a single sample in a study of type 1 regulatory T cells. TCRdb re-called the reads with MiXCR, one entry per CDR3 protein. In the table there are under 75,000 distinct CDR3 sequences, more than 20% of which are singletons. For these TCRs, the target antigens are not known. The specimen was cultured type 1 regulatory T (Tr1) cells, either the whole culture or a sorted fraction (not recorded which). All receptors derive from a human donor in good health. The CDR3 runs from the conserved cysteine through the conserved F or W. D genes are given only for firm matches. Clone size is not always given. Where it is, it says once, few, many or a class for expanded clones.

TRBJ1-1 | NA | TRBD1 | TRBV12-3/TRBV12-4 | TGTGCCAGCAGTCCAGGACAGGGAAAGGGGACTGAAGCTTTCTTT | CASSPGQGKGTEAFF
TRBJ1-1 | few | NA | TRBV5-1 | TGCGCCAGCAGCCCGGACACACGGGGCACTGAAGCTTTCTTT | CASSPDTRGTEAFF
TRBJ1-5 | NA | NA | TRBV24-1 | TGTGCCACCAGCATAAAGGATCAGCCCCAGCATTTT | CATSIKDQPQHF
TRBJ1-6 | few | TRBD1 | TRBV6-2/TRBV6-3 | TGTGCCAGCATTGCCCGGGACAGCGTTAATTCACCCCTCCACTTT | CASIARDSVNSPLHF
TRBJ2-7 | many | TRBD2 | TRBV5-1 | TGCGCCAGCAGCTCCCTGCTAGCGGGAGGGGAGCAGTACTTC | CASSSLLAGGEQYF
TRBJ2-5 | few | NA | TRBV7-6 | TGTGCCAGCAGCTTAGCCGGGGGCCGAGAGACCCAGTACTTC | CASSLAGGRETQYF
TRBJ1-1 | NA | NA | TRBV3-1 | TGTGCCAGCAGCCATTCTGGCCCCACTGAAGCTTTCTTT | CASSHSGPTEAFF
TRBJ1-1 | NA | TRBD1 | TRBV27 | TGTGCCAGCACCAAGACAGGGGGTTTTCCTGAAGCTTTCTTT | CASTKTGGFPEAFF
TRBJ1-2 | few | NA | TRBV30 | TGCGCCTGGAGTAAGGAGGGGGAGTTTATCGGCTACACCTTC | CAWSKEGEFIGYTF
TRBJ2-1 | NA | NA | TRBV27 | TGTGCCAGCAGTTCTCCGGGGGACTACAATGAGCAGTTCTTC | CASSSPGDYNEQFF
TRBJ1-2 | many | NA | TRBV4-1 | TGCGCCAGCAGCCCCGAGGAGGGGAGCGACTATGGCTACACCTTC | CASSPEEGSDYGYTF
TRBJ1-6 | few | NA | TRBV12-3/TRBV12-4 | TGTGCCAGCAGCCTTAGCGGCAATTCACCCCTCCACTTT | CASSLSGNSPLHF
TRBJ2-7 | few | NA | TRBV12-3/TRBV12-4 | TGTGCCAGCAGTTGGGACGCATCACCCTACGAGCAGTACTTC | CASSWDASPYEQYF
TRBJ1-1 | NA | NA | TRBV5-1 | TGCGCCAGCAGCCCTCAGGGAGGGAACACTGAAGCTTTCTTT | CASSPQGGNTEAFF
TRBJ2-7 | few | TRBD2 | TRBV20-1 | TGCAGTGCTACCGATCTAGCGGGCCACTACGAGCAGTACTTC | CSATDLAGHYEQYF
TRBJ1-6 | NA | NA | TRBV5-3 | TGTGCCAGAAGCTCCCTTCCCGCCCCGACGGGGGGGGGCAGGTCACCCCTCCACTTT | CARSSLPAPTGGGRSPLHF
TRBJ2-7 | NA | NA | TRBV12-3/TRBV12-4 | TGTGCCAGCAGAACAAGCGGCAAGCGCTACGAGCAGTACTTC | CASRTSGKRYEQYF
TRBJ2-1 | NA | TRBD2 | TRBV24-1 | TGTGCCACCCGTGACTCTAGCGGGGGGTACAATGAGCAGTTCTTC | CATRDSSGGYNEQFF
TRBJ2-3 | NA | NA | TRBV29-1 | TGCGGCGTTGGGGACTCCGCGACAGATACGCAGTATTTT | CGVGDSATDTQYF
TRBJ1-5 | NA | NA | TRBV10-2 | TGCGCCAGCAGTCTAGACCCGATCAATCAGCCCCAGCATTTT | CASSLDPINQPQHF
TRBJ1-6 | few | NA | TRBV12-3/TRBV12-4 | TGTGCCAGCAGTTTTTTTCCAACAAATTCACCCCTCCACTTT | CASSFFPTNSPLHF
TRBJ1-1 | few | NA | TRBV7-2 | TGTGCCAGCAGCTTAGGGCCGATTAACACTGAAGCTTTCTTT | CASSLGPINTEAFF
TRBJ2-1 | NA | TRBD2 | TRBV5-3 | TGTGCCAGAAGCTTGTTGATCAGCGGGAGCGATGAGCAGTTCTTC | CARSLLISGSDEQFF
TRBJ1-1 | many | NA | TRBV12-3/TRBV12-4 | TGTGCCAGCAGTTCGACAGGGAACACTGAAGCTTTCTTT | CASSSTGNTEAFF
TRBJ1-3 | medium-sized | NA | TRBV28 | TGTGCCAGCAGTCTTCAGGGAAACACCATATATTTT | CASSLQGNTIYF
TRBJ1-2 | NA | NA | TRBV19 | TGTGCCAGTAGGGGACGGGGCTACACCTTC | CASRGRGYTF
TRBJ1-2 | few | TRBD1 | TRBV12-3/TRBV12-4 | TGTGCCAGCAGTCCGAGGACAGGGAGCTTCTACACCTTC | CASSPRTGSFYTF
TRBJ2-1 | NA | NA | TRBV11-3 | TGTGCCAGCAGCTTACGGGACTCCAATTACAATGAGCAGTTCTTC | CASSLRDSNYNEQFF
TRBJ2-3 | NA | NA | TRBV6-5 | TGTGCCAGCAGTTATTACCTCACAGATACGCAGTATTTT | CASSYYLTDTQYF
TRBJ2-1 | many | TRBD2 | TRBV20-1 | TGCAGTGCCCGACTAGCGGTTTTATACAATGAGCAGTTCTTC | CSARLAVLYNEQFF
TRBJ1-6 | few | NA | TRBV12-3/TRBV12-4 | TGTGCCAGCAGCCAGAGGGGGGGTTCACCCCTCCACTTT | CASSQRGGSPLHF
TRBJ2-1 | few | TRBD2 | TRBV5-6 | TGTGCCAGCAGCGATACTAGCGGGAGCTACAATGAGCAGTTCTTC | CASSDTSGSYNEQFF
TRBJ1-5 | NA | NA | TRBV20-1 | TGCAGTGCTTACACGGGGGGGAATCAGCCCCAGCATTTT | CSAYTGGNQPQHF
TRBJ1-1 | NA | TRBD1 | TRBV18 | TGTGCCACCAAAGGGGGCCTGAACACTGAAGCTTTCTTT | CATKGGLNTEAFF
TRBJ2-3 | few | NA | TRBV14 | TGTGCCAGCAGCCCCGCGGTTAGCACAGATACGCAGTATTTT | CASSPAVSTDTQYF
TRBJ2-4 | few | NA | TRBV20-1 | TGCAGTGCCCGCGGACAGCAAAACATTCAGTACTTC | CSARGQQNIQYF
TRBJ2-7 | NA | TRBD1 | TRBV5-1 | TGCGCCAGCAGCTTGGAAGGACAGGCGTTCTACGAGCAGTACTTC | CASSLEGQAFYEQYF
TRBJ1-2 | NA | NA | TRBV28 | TGTGCCAGCAGGGAGGGAAACTATGGCTACACCTTC | CASREGNYGYTF
TRBJ1-1 | NA | TRBD1 | TRBV5-5 | TGTGCCAGCAGCTTGGTGGGACAGAGAAAAGCTTTCTTT | CASSLVGQRKAFF
TRBJ2-1 | few | TRBD2 | TRBV28 | TGTGCCAGCAGTCCGCCCACTAGCGGTTACAACAATGAGCAGTTCTTC | CASSPPTSGYNNEQFF
TRBJ1-1 | NA | NA | TRBV5-6 | TGTGCCAGCAGCTTGGGTTTTACAGGGAGGGACACTGAAGCTTTCTTT | CASSLGFTGRDTEAFF
TRBJ2-7 | NA | TRBD2 | TRBV10-3 | TGTGCCATCATGGCGACTAGCGGGTCCTCCTACGAGCAGTACTTC | CAIMATSGSSYEQYF
TRBJ2-3 | NA | TRBD2 | TRBV18 | TGTGCCAGCTCACCGGGACTAGAGGATACGCAGTATTTT | CASSPGLEDTQYF
TRBJ2-5 | NA | NA | TRBV20-1 | TGCAGTGCTAGAGTACCCCGGACTTTGTACCAAGAGACCCAGTACTTC | CSARVPRTLYQETQYF
TRBJ1-4 | NA | NA | TRBV7-9 | TGTGCCAGCAGTTTGGATGGTTTCGAGGAAAAACTGTTTTTT | CASSLDGFEEKLFF
TRBJ2-1 | many | TRBD2 | TRBV5-1 | TGCGCCAGCAGCTTAAGCGGGAGCGCCCTACTCGAGCAGTTCTTC | CASSLSGSALLEQFF
TRBJ2-5 | NA | NA | TRBV12-3/TRBV12-4 | TGTGCCAGCAGTTTGATCGAGACCCAGTACTTC | CASSLIETQYF
TRBJ2-1 | NA | NA | TRBV24-1 | TGTGCCACCAGTGATTGGAGTCACAGGGTGAATGAGCAGTTCTTC | CATSDWSHRVNEQFF
TRBJ1-6 | NA | TRBD1 | TRBV12-3/TRBV12-4 | TGTGCCAGCAGGCCGGGACAGGGTACATCACCCCTCCACTTT | CASRPGQGTSPLHF
TRBJ1-1 | few | TRBD1 | TRBV5-1 | TGCGCCAGCAGCACCCTGACAGGGGGCACTGAAGCTTTCTTT | CASSTLTGGTEAFF
TRBJ1-5 | few | TRBD1 | TRBV7-2 | TGTGCCAGCAACCAGGGGGTAAATCAGCCCCAGCATTTT | CASNQGVNQPQHF
TRBJ1-2 | NA | NA | TRBV18 | TGTGCCAGCTCACCAGATGCCTATGGCTACACCTTC | CASSPDAYGYTF
TRBJ2-2 | NA | TRBD2 | TRBV9 | TGTGCCAGCAGCCCTGGGACTAGCGGACCCACCGGGGAGCTGTTTTTT | CASSPGTSGPTGELFF
TRBJ2-3 | few | TRBD2 | TRBV6-5 | TGTGCCAGCAGCAGACTAGCGGGATTAGGAGATACGCAGTATTTT | CASSRLAGLGDTQYF
TRBJ1-1 | NA | NA | TRBV5-1 | TGCGCCAGCAGCTTGATCCTGAGCACTGAAGCTTTCTTT | CASSLILSTEAFF
TRBJ2-7 | few | NA | TRBV10-3 | TGTGCCATCAGGGAGTCACAGGGAGATCCCTACGAGCAGTACTTC | CAIRESQGDPYEQYF
TRBJ2-7 | many | NA | TRBV20-1 | TGCAGTGCTAGGAGTCAGGGCCTAATCTACGAGCAGTACTTC | CSARSQGLIYEQYF
TRBJ2-7 | NA | TRBD1 | TRBV2 | TGTGCCAGCAGTGGAGAATGGGACAGCACCTACGAGCAGTACTTC | CASSGEWDSTYEQYF
TRBJ2-3 | NA | NA | TRBV2 | TGTGCCAGCAGTCCCGGGACGTACACAGATACGCAGTATTTT | CASSPGTYTDTQYF
TRBJ1-1 | few | NA | TRBV5-1 | TGCGCCAGCAGCTTGTTGCAGGGCCCAATCCAAGCTTTCTTT | CASSLLQGPIQAFF